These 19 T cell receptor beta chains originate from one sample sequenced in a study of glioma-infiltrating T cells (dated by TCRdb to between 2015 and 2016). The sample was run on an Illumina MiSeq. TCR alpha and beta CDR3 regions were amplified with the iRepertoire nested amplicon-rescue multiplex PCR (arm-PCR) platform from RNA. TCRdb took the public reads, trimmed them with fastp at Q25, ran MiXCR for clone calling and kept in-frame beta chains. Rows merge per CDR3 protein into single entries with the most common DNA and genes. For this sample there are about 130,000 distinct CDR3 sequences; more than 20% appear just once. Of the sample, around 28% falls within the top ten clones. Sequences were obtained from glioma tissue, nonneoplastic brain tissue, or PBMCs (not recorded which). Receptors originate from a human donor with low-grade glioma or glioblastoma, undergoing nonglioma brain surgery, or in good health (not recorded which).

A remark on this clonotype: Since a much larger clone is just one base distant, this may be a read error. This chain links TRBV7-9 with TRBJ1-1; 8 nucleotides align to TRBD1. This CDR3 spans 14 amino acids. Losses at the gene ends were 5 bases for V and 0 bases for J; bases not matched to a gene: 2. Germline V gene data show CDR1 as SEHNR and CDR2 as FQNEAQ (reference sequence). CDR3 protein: CASSEDRVNTEAFF. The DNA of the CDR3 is TGTGCCAGCAGCGAGGACAGGGTGAACACTGAAGCTTTCTTT.

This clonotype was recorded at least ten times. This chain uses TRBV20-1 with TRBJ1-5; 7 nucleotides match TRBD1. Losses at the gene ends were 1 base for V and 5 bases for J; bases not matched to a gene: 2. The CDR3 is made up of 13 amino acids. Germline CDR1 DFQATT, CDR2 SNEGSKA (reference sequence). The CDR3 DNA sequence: TGCAGTGCTAGAGGAGACAGGGATCAGCCCCAGCATTTT. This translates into CSARGDRDQPQHF.

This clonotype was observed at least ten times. CDR3 in amino acids: CASSEYGSNYGYTF. DNA for the CDR3: TGTGCCAGCAGTGAATACGGCAGTAACTATGGCTACACCTTC. This sequence joins TRBV6-1 and TRBJ1-2; D remains ambiguous. The CDR3 is 14 residues long. Per germline, CDR1 MNHNS and CDR2 SASEGT. V lost 2 bases and J 1 base, leaving 8 bases between the germline ends.

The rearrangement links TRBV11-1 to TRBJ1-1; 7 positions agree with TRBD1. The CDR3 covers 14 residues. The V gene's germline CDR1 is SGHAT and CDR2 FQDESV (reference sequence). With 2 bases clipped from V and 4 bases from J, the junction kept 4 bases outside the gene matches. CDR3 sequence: CASSLFPGGTEAFF. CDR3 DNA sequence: TGTGCCAGCAGCTTATTTCCAGGGGGCACTGAAGCTTTCTTT. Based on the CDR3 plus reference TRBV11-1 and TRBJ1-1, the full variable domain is EAEVAQSPRYKITEKSQAVAFWCDPISGHATLYWYRQILGQGPELLVQFQDESVVDDSQLPKDRFSAERLKGVDSTLKIQPAELGDSAMYLCASSLFPGGTEAFFGQGTRLTVV.

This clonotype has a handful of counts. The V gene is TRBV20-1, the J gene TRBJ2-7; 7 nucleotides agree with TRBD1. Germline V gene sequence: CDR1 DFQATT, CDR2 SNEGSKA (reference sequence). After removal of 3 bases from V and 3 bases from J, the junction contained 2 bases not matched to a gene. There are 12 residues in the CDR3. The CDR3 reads CSASAGGYEQYV. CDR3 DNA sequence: TGCAGTGCTAGTGCAGGGGGCTACGAGCAGTACGTC.

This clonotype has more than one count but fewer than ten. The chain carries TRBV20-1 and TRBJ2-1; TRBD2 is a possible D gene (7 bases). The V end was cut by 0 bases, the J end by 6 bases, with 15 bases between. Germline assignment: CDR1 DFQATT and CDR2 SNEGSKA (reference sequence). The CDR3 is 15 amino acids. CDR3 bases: TGCAGTGCTAGAGATGGGAGGGGGGGCTTCAATGAGCAGTTCTTC. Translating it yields CSARDGRGGFNEQFF.

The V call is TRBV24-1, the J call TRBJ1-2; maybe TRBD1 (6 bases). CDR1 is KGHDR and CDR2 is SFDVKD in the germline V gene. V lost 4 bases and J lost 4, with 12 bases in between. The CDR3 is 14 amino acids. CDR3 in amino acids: CATSDRGQGYGYTF. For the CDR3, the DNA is TGTGCCACCAGTGACAGGGGTCAGGGCTATGGCTACACCTTC.

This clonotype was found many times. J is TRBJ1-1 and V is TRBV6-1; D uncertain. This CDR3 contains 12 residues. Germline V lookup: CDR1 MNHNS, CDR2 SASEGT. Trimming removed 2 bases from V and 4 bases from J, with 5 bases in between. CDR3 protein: CASSELTTEAFF. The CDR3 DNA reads TGTGCCAGCAGTGAATTGACCACTGAAGCTTTCTTT.

CDR3 DNA: TGTGCCAGCAGCTTAGGAGGGGGGCTCACAGATACGCAGTATTTT. Protein: CASSLGGGLTDTQYF. The chain has TRBV11-2 and TRBJ2-3; possibly TRBD1 or TRBD2 for D (6 bases each). Looked up from germline, CDR1 is SGHAT and CDR2 is FQNNGV. Trimming took off 1 base at V and 2 bases at J, with 10 bases between the two ends. The CDR3 runs 15 residues.

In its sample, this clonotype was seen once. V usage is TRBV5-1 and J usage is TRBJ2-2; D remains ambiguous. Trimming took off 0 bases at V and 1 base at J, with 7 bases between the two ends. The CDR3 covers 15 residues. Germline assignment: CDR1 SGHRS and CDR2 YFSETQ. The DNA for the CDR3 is TGCGCCAGCAGCTTGGGGAGACAGAACACCGGGGAGCTGTTTTTT. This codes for CASSLGRQNTGELFF. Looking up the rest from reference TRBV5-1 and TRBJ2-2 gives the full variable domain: KAGVTQTPRYLIKTRGQQVTLSCSPISGHRSVSWYQQTPGQGLQFLFEYFSETQRNKGNFPGRFSGRQFSNSRSEMNVSTLELGDSALYLCASSLGRQNTGELFFGEGSRLTVL.

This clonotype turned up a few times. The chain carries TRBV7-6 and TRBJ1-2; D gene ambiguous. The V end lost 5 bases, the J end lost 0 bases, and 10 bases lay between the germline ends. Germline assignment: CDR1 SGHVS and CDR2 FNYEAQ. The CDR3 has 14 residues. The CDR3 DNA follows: TGTGCCAGCAGCCCAAGGACTTCTAACTATGGCTACACCTTC. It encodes CASSPRTSNYGYTF. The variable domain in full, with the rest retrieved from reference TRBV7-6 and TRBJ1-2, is GAGVSQSPRYKVTKRGQDVALRCDPISGHVSLYWYRQALGQGPEFLTYFNYEAQQDKSGLPNDRFSAERPEGSISTLTIQRTEQRDSAMYRCASSPRTSNYGYTFGSGTRLTVV.

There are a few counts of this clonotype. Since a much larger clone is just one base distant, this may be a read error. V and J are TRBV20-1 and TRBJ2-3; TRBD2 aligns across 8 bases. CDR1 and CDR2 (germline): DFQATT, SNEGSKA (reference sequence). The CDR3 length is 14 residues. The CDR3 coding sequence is TGCAGTGCTAGAGATCTACTAGCGGCGGATATGCAGTATTTT. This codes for CSARDLLAADMQYF.

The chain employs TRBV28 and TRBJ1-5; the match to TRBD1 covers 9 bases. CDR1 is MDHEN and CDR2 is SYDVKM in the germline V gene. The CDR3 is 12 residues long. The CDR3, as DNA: TGTGCGGAAGGGACAGGGAATCAGCCCCAGCATTTT. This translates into CAEGTGNQPQHF.

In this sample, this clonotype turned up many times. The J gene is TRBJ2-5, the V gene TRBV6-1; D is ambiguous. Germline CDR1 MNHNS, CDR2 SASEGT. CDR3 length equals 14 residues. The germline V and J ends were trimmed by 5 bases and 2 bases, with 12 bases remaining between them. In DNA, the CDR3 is TGTGCCAGCAGTCCTCAAGGTTATCAAGAGACCCAGTACTTC. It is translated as CASSPQGYQETQYF.

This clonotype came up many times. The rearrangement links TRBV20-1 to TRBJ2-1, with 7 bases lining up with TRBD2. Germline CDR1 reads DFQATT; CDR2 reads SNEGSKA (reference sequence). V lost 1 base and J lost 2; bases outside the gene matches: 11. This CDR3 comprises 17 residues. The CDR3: CSARVPTSVGAYNEQFF. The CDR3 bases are TGCAGTGCTAGAGTCCCCACTAGCGTAGGGGCCTACAATGAGCAGTTCTTC.

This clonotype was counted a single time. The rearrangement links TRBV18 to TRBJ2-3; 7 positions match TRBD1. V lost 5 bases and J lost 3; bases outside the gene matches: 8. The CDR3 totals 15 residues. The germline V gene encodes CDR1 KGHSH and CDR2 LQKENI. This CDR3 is CASSDRQGPTDTQYF. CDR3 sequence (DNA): TGTGCCAGCTCAGACCGACAGGGACCAACAGATACGCAGTATTTT.

CDR3 in amino acids: CASSYLTSDTQYF. The CDR3 DNA reads as TGTGCCAGCAGCTACCTGACGTCGGATACGCAGTATTTT. This sequence joins TRBV7-3 and TRBJ2-3, with unresolved D. Germline V gene lookup returns CDR1 SGHTA and CDR2 FQGTGA. V gave up 4 bases and J gave up 6 bases, with 11 bases separating them. CDR3 length: 13 amino acids.

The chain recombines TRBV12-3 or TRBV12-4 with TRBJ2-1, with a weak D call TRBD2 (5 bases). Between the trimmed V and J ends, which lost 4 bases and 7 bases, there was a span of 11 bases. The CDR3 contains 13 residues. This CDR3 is CASSYPRGNEQFF. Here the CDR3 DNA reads TGTGCCAGCAGTTACCCCAGAGGGAATGAGCAGTTCTTC.

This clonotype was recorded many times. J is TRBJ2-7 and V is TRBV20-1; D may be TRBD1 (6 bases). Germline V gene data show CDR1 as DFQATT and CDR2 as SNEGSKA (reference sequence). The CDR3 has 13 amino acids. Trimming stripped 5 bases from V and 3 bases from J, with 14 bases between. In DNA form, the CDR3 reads TGCAGTGCTCCGGCTACAGGGAACTACGAGCAGTACGTC. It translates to CSAPATGNYEQYV.